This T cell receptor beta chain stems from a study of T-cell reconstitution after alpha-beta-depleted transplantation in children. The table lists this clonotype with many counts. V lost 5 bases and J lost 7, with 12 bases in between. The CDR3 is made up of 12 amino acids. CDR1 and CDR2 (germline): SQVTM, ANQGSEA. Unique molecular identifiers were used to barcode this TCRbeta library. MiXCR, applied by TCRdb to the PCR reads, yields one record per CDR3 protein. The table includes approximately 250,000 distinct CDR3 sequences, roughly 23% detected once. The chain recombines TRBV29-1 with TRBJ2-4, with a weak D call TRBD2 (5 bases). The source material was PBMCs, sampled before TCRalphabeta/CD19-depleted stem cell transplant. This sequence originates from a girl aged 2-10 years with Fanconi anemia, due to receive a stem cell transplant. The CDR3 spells CSVRNGLNIQYF. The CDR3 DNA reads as TGCAGCGTTAGGAACGGACTCAACATTCAGTACTTC.